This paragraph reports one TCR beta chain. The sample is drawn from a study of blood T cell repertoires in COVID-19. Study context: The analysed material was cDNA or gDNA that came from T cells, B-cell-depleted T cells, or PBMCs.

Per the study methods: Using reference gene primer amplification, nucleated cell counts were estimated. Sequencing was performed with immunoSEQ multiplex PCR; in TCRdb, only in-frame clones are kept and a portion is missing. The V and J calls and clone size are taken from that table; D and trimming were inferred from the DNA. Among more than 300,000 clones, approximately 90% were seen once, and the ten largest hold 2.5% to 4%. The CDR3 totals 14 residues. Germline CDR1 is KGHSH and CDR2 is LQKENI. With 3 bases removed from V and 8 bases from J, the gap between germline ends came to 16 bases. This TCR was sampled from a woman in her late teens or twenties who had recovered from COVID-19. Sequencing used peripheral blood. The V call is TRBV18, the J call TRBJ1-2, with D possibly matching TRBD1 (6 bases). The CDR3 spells CASSPFAGAEGYTF. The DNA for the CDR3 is TGTGCCAGCTCACCCTTTGCGGGGGCTGAAGGCTACACCTTC. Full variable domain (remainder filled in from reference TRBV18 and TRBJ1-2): NAGVMQNPRHLVRRRGQEARLRCSPMKGHSHVYWYRQLPEEGLKFMVYLQKENIIDESGMPKERFSAEFPKEGPSILRIQQVVRGDSAAYFCASSPFAGAEGYTFGSGTRLTVV.